The clone carrying this TCR beta chain was detected ten times or more. As yet, its antigen is unknown. These data are taken from a study of T cell repertoires in cytomegalovirus infection. General study points: CMV carriers having the relevant HLA were flagged by cumulative public TCR beta family frequency. The ex vivo response showed dominance by HLA-C-restricted CMV-specific TCR beta clonotypes.

A single record per CDR3 protein comes from TCRdb applying MiXCR to the reads. The repertoire holds some 99,000 distinct CDR3 sequences, with less than 30% as singletons. The sequences come from CD8+ T cells from cultured PBMCs, collected from culture after CMV antigen stimulation. The receptor's source is a human donor in good health (CMV status not recorded). Some clones in this sample may be carry-over from other donors' samples.

The chain's CDR3 is CASSPKGVFQETQYF. The CDR3 DNA reads as TGTGCCAGCAGTCCAAAGGGGGTATTCCAAGAGACCCAGTACTTC. This chain links TRBV7-9 with TRBJ2-5; weak D call: TRBD1 (6 bases). V shed 6 bases and J shed 1 base, with 15 bases lying between them. The CDR3 is 15 amino acids. Germline CDR1 SEHNR, CDR2 FQNEAQ (reference sequence).